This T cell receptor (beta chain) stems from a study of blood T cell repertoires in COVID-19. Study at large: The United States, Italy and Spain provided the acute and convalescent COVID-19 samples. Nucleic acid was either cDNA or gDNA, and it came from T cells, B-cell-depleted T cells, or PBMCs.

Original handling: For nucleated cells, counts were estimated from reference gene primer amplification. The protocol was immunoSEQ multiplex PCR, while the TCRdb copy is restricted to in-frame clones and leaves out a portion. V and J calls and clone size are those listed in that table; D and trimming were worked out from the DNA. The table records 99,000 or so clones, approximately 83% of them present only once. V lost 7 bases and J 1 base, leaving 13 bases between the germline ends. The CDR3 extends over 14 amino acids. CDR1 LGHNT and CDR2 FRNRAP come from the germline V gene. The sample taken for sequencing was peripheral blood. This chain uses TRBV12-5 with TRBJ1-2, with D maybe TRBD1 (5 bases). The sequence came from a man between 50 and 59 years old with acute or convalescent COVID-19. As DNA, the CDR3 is TGTGCTAGTGCCCCTGCGGGGGGTAACTATGGCTACACCTTC. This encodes CASAPAGGNYGYTF.